This T cell receptor (beta chain) stems from a study of blood T cell repertoires in COVID-19. On the study more broadly: T cells, B-cell-depleted T cells, or PBMCs provided the cDNA or gDNA that served as material.

Authors' methods: Scientists estimated how many nucleated cells there were by amplifying reference gene primers. Only in-frame clones appear in the TCRdb table, and some are missing; sequencing was by immunoSEQ multiplex PCR. V, J and clone size were drawn from that table, and D and trimming were deduced from the DNA. The sample records 360,000 or so clones, roughly 89% being singletons. Germline assignment: CDR1 SEHNR and CDR2 FQNEAQ (reference sequence). The CDR3 covers 14 residues. Trimming cost V 5 bases and J 4 bases; bases outside gene matches: 8. The TCR comes from a woman between 25 and 40 years old who had recovered from COVID-19. The V gene is TRBV7-9, the J gene TRBJ2-7; TRBD1 matches at 7 bases. The sequencing sample was made of PBMCs or T cells enriched from blood (not recorded which). Written as DNA, the CDR3 is TGTGCCAGCAGCAGAAGGGACAGAACATACGAGCAGTACTTC. Translation gives CASSRRDRTYEQYF.